The clone carrying this T cell receptor beta chain was detected many times. Its antigen is currently unknown. These data come from a study of identical twins. Each CDR3 protein gets one entry after TCRdb re-called the 5' RACE reads with MiXCR. This table has about 250,000 distinct CDR3 sequences, about 8.3% appearing once. Per germline, CDR1 SGDLS and CDR2 YYNGEE. V was pared by 6 bases and J by 1 base, with 8 bases of the junction left unmatched. The CDR3 is 15 amino acids. Broader study findings: Cord blood's abundant beta clonotypes had fewer insertions, unlike memory repertoires. There was an excess of low generation probability in the out-of-frame alpha sequences that twins shared. Out-of-frame TCR alpha sharing in monozygotic twins exceeded recombination model predictions.

This sample was also put to use in a study of yellow fever vaccine responses in identical twins.

The rearrangement joins TRBV9 to TRBJ2-3; 7 bases agree with TRBD2. This sequence originates from a woman in her late teens or twenties in good health. Sequencing was done on a sample of CD8+ T cells sorted from blood. CDR3 nucleotide sequence: TGTGCCAGCACCCAAGGTGGGGGGGGCACAGATACGCAGTATTTT. The encoded protein is CASTQGGGGTDTQYF.